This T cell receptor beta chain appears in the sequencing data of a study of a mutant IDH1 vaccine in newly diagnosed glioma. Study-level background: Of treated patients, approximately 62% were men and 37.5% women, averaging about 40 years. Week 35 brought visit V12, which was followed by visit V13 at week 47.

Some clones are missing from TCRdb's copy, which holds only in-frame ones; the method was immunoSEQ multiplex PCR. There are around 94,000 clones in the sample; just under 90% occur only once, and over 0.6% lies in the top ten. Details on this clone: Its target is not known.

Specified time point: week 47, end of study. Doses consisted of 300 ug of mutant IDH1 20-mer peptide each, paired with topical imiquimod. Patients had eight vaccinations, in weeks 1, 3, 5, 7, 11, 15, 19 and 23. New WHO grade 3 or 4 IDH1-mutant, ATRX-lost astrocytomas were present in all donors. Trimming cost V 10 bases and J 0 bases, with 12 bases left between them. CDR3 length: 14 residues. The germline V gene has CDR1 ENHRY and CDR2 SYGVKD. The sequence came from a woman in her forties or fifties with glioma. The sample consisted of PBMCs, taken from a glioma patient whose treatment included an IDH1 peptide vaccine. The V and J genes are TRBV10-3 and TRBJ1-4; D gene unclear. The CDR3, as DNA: TGTGCCACTAAGGCGATCGCAACTAATGAAAAACTGTTTTTT. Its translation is CATKAIATNEKLFF.